This note documents a single T cell receptor beta chain sequence. The data stem from a study of OX40 agonist ivuxolimab in advanced cancers. Turning to the study itself: Patients got intravenous ivuxolimab at 0.01 to 10 mg/kg every 2 weeks.

The table came from immunoSEQ multiplex PCR; TCRdb's copy has only in-frame clones and leaves some out. The sample lists fewer than 50,000 clones; around nine tenths were seen once. The receptor's source is an adult with an advanced solid tumor such as melanoma, head and neck, liver or kidney cancer. The sequences come from CD4+ or CD8+ T cells sorted from blood, collected in a trial of the OX40 agonist ivuxolimab.

As DNA, the CDR3 is TGCAGCGTGGCGTGGGGGGCCAACGTCCTGACTTTC. Translation: CSVAWGANVLTF. V gene TRBV29-1 combines with J gene TRBJ2-6, with D unresolved. V was trimmed by 6 bases and J by 4 bases, leaving 7 bases between them. Germline values: CDR1 SQVTM, CDR2 ANQGSEA. The CDR3 runs 12 residues.